The 4 T cell receptor beta chains below come from one sample, sequenced in a study of T-cell memory formation after mild COVID-19. TCRdb independently ran MiXCR on the 5' RACE reads; one entry per CDR3 protein. Among fewer than 200,000 distinct CDR3 sequences listed, roughly 13% were seen once. Sequenced input: PBMCs or a T cell subset sorted from them (not recorded which). The receptor set was obtained from a man between 18 and 29 years old who had mild COVID-19 (a few samples of this study predate the infection). Cell type and time point are not known.

This clonotype was seen a handful of times. The V call is TRBV7-2, the J call TRBJ2-7; D not certain. The CDR3 runs 14 residues. Germline lookup yields CDR1 SGHTA and CDR2 FQGNSA. With 1 base removed from V and 1 base from J, the gap between germline ends came to 8 bases. The CDR3 DNA reads as TGTGCCAGCAGCTTAGTTTCCTGGTCCTACGAGCAGTACTTC. Encoded protein: CASSLVSWSYEQYF.

This sequence joins TRBV6-1 and TRBJ1-2; TRBD1 aligns across 9 bases. The germline gives CDR1 MNHNS, CDR2 SASEGT. This CDR3 is 15 amino acids long. J gave up 4 bases and V 1 base, and 4 bases lay outside the gene matches. The CDR3 is CASSEGQGGGYGYTF. CDR3 in DNA: TGTGCCAGCAGTGAAGGACAGGGGGGTGGCTATGGCTACACCTTC.

This clonotype was counted between two and nine times. The rearrangement links TRBV7-2 to TRBJ2-1, with TRBD1 matching over 7 bases. The CDR3 is made up of 13 amino acids. Germline loops: CDR1 SGHTA, CDR2 FQGNSA. Trimming removed 3 bases from V and 8 bases from J; junction bases left unmatched: 4. CDR3 nucleotides: TGTGCCAGCAGCTTTTACAGGGGCGATGAGCAGTTCTTC. Translated: CASSFYRGDEQFF.

The gene calls are TRBV20-1 and TRBJ2-5; 10 nucleotides align to TRBD2. The CDR3 covers 15 residues. From germline, CDR1 is DFQATT and CDR2 SNEGSKA (reference sequence). Here the CDR3 DNA reads TGCGGCACGGCGACCAGCGGGGGGGCCTGGGAGACCCAGTACTTC. This encodes CGTATSGGAWETQYF.